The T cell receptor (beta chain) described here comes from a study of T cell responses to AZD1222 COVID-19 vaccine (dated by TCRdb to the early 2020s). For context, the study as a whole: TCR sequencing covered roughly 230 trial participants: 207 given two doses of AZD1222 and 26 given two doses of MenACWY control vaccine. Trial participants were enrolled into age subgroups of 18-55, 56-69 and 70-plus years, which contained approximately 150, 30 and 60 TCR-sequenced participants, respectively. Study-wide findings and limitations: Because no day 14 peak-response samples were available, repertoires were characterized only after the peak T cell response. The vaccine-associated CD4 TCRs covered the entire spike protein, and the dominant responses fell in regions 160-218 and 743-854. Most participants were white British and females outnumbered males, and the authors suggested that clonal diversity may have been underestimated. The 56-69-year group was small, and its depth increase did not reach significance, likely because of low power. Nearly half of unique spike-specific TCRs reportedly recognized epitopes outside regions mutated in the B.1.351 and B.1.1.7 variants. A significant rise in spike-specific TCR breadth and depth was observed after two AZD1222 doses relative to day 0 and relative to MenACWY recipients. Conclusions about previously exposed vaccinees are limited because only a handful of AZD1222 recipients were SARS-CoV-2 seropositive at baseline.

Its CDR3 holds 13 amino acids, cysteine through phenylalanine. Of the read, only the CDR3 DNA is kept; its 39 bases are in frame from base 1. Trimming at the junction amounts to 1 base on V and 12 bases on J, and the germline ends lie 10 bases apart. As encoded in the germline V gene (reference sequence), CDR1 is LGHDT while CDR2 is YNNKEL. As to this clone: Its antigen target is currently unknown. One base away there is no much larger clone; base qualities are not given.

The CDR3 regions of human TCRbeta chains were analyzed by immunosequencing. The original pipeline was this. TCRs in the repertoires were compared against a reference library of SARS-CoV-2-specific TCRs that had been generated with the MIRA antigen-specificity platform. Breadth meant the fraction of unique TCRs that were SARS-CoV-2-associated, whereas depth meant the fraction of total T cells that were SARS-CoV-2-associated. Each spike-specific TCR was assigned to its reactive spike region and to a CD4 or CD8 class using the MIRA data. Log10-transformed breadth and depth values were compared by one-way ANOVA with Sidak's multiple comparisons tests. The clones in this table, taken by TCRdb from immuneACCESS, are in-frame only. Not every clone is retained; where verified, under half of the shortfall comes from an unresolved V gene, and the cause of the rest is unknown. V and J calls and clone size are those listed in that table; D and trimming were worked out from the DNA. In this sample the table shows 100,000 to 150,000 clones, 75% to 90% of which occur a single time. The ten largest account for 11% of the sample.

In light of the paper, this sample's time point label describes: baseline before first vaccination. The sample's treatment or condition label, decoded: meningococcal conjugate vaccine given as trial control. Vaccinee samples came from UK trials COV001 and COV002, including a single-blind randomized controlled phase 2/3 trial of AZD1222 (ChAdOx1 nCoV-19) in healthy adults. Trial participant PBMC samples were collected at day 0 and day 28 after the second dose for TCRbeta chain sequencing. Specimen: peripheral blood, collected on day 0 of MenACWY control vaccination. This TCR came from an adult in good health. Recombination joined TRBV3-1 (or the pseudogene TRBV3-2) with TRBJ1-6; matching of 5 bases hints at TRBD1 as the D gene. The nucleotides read TGTGCCAGCAGCCAAGGACAGCTTGTACCCCTCCACTTT. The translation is CASSQGQLVPLHF.